These 29 T cell receptor beta chains share one sample of origin, sequenced in a study of human T cells and chemical hapten exposure. Time point given: pre-sensitization, week 0. Described treatment: therapeutic diphenylcyclopropenone sensitization with weekly scalp DPC. TCRdb passed the RACE reads through MiXCR, listing each CDR3 protein once. The sample records around 330,000 distinct CDR3 sequences, about 5% being singletons. The sequences come from whole blood, collected in connection with sensitization to the hapten diphenylcyclopropenone (DPC). The origin of the receptors is a woman between 18 and 29 years old with alopecia areata. Some clones in this sample may be carry-over from other donors' samples.

This clonotype appeared a few times. The rearrangement joins TRBV5-6 to TRBJ2-3; D is unresolved. CDR1 and CDR2 from the germline V gene are SGHDT and YYEEEE. The CDR3 is made up of 14 amino acids. V was trimmed by 1 base and J by 8 bases, leaving 14 bases between them. CDR3 coding DNA: TGTGCCAGCAGCTTGAGGGCCCCACAGATTACGCAGTATTTT. Translation: CASSLRAPQITQYF.

This clonotype came up a few times. DNA for the CDR3: TGTGCCAGCAGCTGGGAGACAGGGGCTAATGAAAAACTGTTTTTT. Encoded protein: CASSWETGANEKLFF. The V and J genes are TRBV11-2 and TRBJ1-4, with 8 positions matching TRBD1. There are 15 residues in the CDR3. V was clipped by 4 bases and J by 3 bases; unmatched bases: 4. The germline gives CDR1 SGHAT, CDR2 FQNNGV.

Notes on this clonotype: Since a much larger clone is just one base distant, this may be a read error. The genes are TRBV5-4 and TRBJ1-3; D unclear. Germline values: CDR1 SGHNT, CDR2 YYREEE (reference sequence). The CDR3 consists of 13 residues. V was trimmed by 2 bases and J by 4 bases, leaving 7 bases between them. CDR3 nucleotides: TGTGCCAGCAGCTTCTCCGCCGGAAACACCATATATTTT. This translates into CASSFSAGNTIYF.

This clonotype was detected a few times. The chain has TRBV7-3 and TRBJ2-1, with TRBD2 matching over 7 bases. This CDR3 comprises 16 residues. Trimming removed 2 bases from V and 9 bases from J; junction bases left unmatched: 13. CDR1 is SGHTA, CDR2 FQGTGA, per germline. CDR3 DNA: TGTGCCAGCAGCTTATTCCTCGCGGGGGACTTTTCTGAGCAGTTCTTC. This sequence encodes CASSLFLAGDFSEQFF. The variable domain in full, with the rest retrieved from reference TRBV7-3 and TRBJ2-1, is GAGVSQTPSNKVTEKGKYVELRCDPISGHTALYWYRQSLGQGPEFLIYFQGTGAADDSGLPNDRFFAVRPEGSVSTLKIQRTERGDSAVYLCASSLFLAGDFSEQFFGPGTRLTVL.

This clonotype qualifies as medium-sized (0.01 to 0.1%). The rearrangement joins TRBV29-1 to TRBJ1-1; perhaps TRBD1 as D (6 bases). V was cut by 7 bases and J by 1 base, with 13 bases left in between. This CDR3 region has 13 residues. Germline V gives CDR1 SQVTM, CDR2 ANQGSEA. CDR3: CSAETGSNTEAFF. The CDR3 nucleotides are TGCAGCGCTGAGACAGGCTCGAACACTGAAGCTTTCTTT.

The table lists this clonotype with a few counts. The rearrangement joins TRBV4-3 to TRBJ2-7; a possible D gene is TRBD1 (6 bases). Germline assignment: CDR1 LGHNA and CDR2 YSLEER. The length of the CDR3 is 14 residues. Trimming pared 1 base from V and 4 bases from J, leaving 11 bases between. CDR3 in amino acids: CASSQGVRGYEQYF. CDR3 sequence (DNA): TGCGCCAGCAGCCAAGGCGTCAGGGGATACGAGCAGTACTTC.

This clonotype has ten or more counts. The chain recombines TRBV20-1 with TRBJ1-6; 7 bases are a match to TRBD1. Germline loops: CDR1 DFQATT, CDR2 SNEGSKA (reference sequence). The CDR3 runs to 14 residues. The junction had 8 bases not matched to a gene; V was cut back by 4 bases and J by 8 bases. CDR3 sequence reads: CSAKPQGMDSPLHF. The CDR3, as DNA: TGCAGTGCTAAACCACAGGGGATGGATTCACCCCTCCACTTT.

This clonotype was found many times. J is TRBJ2-3 and V is TRBV28, with D unresolved. The CDR3 sequence is 12 residues long. V shed 6 bases and J shed 6 bases, with 10 bases lying between them. The germline CDR1 and CDR2 sequences are MDHEN and SYDVKM. The CDR3 nucleotides are TGTGCCAGCAGCACGGCCCTGGATACGCAGTATTTT. Protein sequence: CASSTALDTQYF.

This rearrangement joins TRBV6-6 to TRBJ2-3, with 10 bases identical to TRBD2. Germline V lookup: CDR1 MNHNY, CDR2 SVGAGI (reference sequence). Trimming removed 7 bases from V and 3 bases from J; junction bases left unmatched: 7. This CDR3 comprises 15 residues. As DNA, the CDR3 is TGTGCCAGCACCCGCCTTAGCGGGGGGACAGATACGCAGTATTTT. Its protein product is CASTRLSGGTDTQYF.

A few counts support this clonotype. V gene TRBV6-1 combines with J gene TRBJ1-1; the match to TRBD1 covers 9 bases. J gave up 3 bases and V 2 bases, and 4 bases lay outside the gene matches. The CDR3 sequence is 15 residues long. Per the germline V gene, CDR1 is MNHNS and CDR2 is SASEGT. Here the CDR3 DNA reads TGTGCCAGCAGTGAAACCGGGACAGGGCACACTGAAGCTTTCTTT. Its translation is CASSETGTGHTEAFF.

The chain couples TRBV4-1 to TRBJ1-1; D uncertain. Between the trimmed V and J ends, which lost 5 bases and 4 bases, there was a span of 17 bases. Germline loops: CDR1 MGHRA, CDR2 YSYEKL. CDR3 length: 15 residues. The CDR3: CASSSGVNVPTEAFF. DNA for the CDR3: TGCGCCAGCAGCTCAGGAGTAAATGTGCCCACTGAAGCTTTCTTT.

This clonotype came up many times. The gene calls are TRBV9 and TRBJ2-1; 10 bases map to TRBD2. From germline, CDR1 is SGDLS and CDR2 YYNGEE. The J segment lost 6 bases and the V segment lost 0 bases, leaving 3 bases of the junction unmatched. This CDR3 region has 15 residues. The CDR3 region has the DNA TGTGCCAGCAGCGTAGGGCTAGCGGGGGCCAATGAGCAGTTCTTC. Translation: CASSVGLAGANEQFF.

V is TRBV4-2 and J is TRBJ2-3, with D perhaps being TRBD1 or TRBD2 (5 bases each). Germline V lookup: CDR1 LGHNA, CDR2 YNFKEQ. Between the trimmed V and J ends, which lost 0 bases and 0 bases, there was a span of 13 bases. This CDR3 is built from 17 residues. The chain's CDR3 is CASSQEGDDSSTDTQYF. In DNA, the CDR3 is TGTGCCAGCAGCCAAGAGGGGGATGATTCTAGCACAGATACGCAGTATTTT.

The table lists this clonotype with many counts. V is TRBV6-2 or TRBV6-3 and J is TRBJ1-1; 9 bases are shared with TRBD1. The CDR3 loop spans 17 amino acids. The junction had 8 bases not matched to a gene; V was cut back by 2 bases and J by 1 base. In germline, CDR1 is MNHEY, CDR2 SVGEGT. The CDR3 nucleotides are TGTGCCAGCAGTTACGAGGACAGGGGAAGTGGGAACACTGAAGCTTTCTTT. It encodes CASSYEDRGSGNTEAFF.

At least ten counts were recorded for this clonotype. The rearrangement uses TRBV10-3 and TRBJ1-1; 7 nucleotides align to TRBD1. The V and J ends lost 2 bases and 0 bases, in that order; junction bases with no gene match: 6. CDR3 length: 16 amino acids. Germline V gene lookup returns CDR1 ENHRY and CDR2 SYGVKD. CDR3 in DNA: TGTGCCATCAGTGAGCAGGGGGAGAACCTGAACACTGAAGCTTTCTTT. Encoded protein: CAISEQGENLNTEAFF.

Ten or more counts support this clonotype. The chain carries TRBV7-2 and TRBJ2-7; weak D call: TRBD1 (5 bases). The V gene lost 5 bases and the J gene lost 5 bases, with 13 bases spanning the gap. CDR3 size: 13 residues. Germline loops: CDR1 SGHTA, CDR2 FQGNSA. This CDR3 is CASSTYLGDEQYF. CDR3 DNA: TGTGCCAGCAGCACGTACTTAGGGGACGAGCAGTACTTC. The entire variable domain, with the rest obtained from reference TRBV7-2 and TRBJ2-7, is as follows: GAGVSQSPSNKVTEKGKDVELRCDPISGHTALYWYRQSLGQGLEFLIYFQGNSAPDKSGLPSDRFSAERTGGSVSTLTIQRTQQEDSAVYLCASSTYLGDEQYFGPGTRLTVT.

A word on this clonotype: This may be a read error: a much more frequent sequence differs by one nucleotide. A read error is likely, as this CDR3 ends without the conserved phenylalanine or tryptophan. V is TRBV7-6 and J is TRBJ2-3, with D tentatively TRBD1 (6 bases). This CDR3 has 13 amino acids. CDR1 is SGHVS, CDR2 FNYEAQ, per germline. V was pared by 4 bases and J by 5 bases, with 10 bases between. CDR3 in amino acids: CASSYTGLDTQYL. The CDR3 coding sequence is TGTGCCAGCAGCTATACAGGGTTAGATACGCAGTATTTA.

The genes are TRBV7-6 and TRBJ1-1; D gene uncertain. Per germline, CDR1 SGHVS and CDR2 FNYEAQ. The V gene lost 1 base and the J gene lost 1 base, with 4 bases spanning the gap. CDR3 length: 13 residues. DNA of the CDR3: TGTGCCAGCAGCTTAGAGCCGAACACTGAAGCTTTCTTT. Its translation is CASSLEPNTEAFF.

A few counts support this clonotype. J is TRBJ2-1 and V is TRBV7-2; perhaps TRBD1 as D (6 bases). V gave up 5 bases and J gave up 3 bases, with 14 bases separating them. From germline, CDR1 is SGHTA and CDR2 FQGNSA. CDR3 length: 15 amino acids. CDR3 protein: CASSPGTSIYNEQFF. The CDR3 DNA reads TGTGCCAGCAGCCCCGGGACAAGCATCTACAATGAGCAGTTCTTC.

The genes are TRBV7-2 and TRBJ1-5; possibly TRBD1 for D (5 bases). Trimming cost V 5 bases and J 6 bases, with 20 bases left between them. The V gene's germline CDR1 is SGHTA and CDR2 FQGNSA. The CDR3 length is 16 residues. This CDR3 is CASSPLMRGWGQPQHF. The CDR3 DNA reads TGTGCCAGCAGCCCCTTGATGCGGGGGTGGGGTCAGCCCCAGCATTTT.

This clonotype was seen many times. The V gene is TRBV7-2, the J gene TRBJ1-1; D may be TRBD1 (6 bases). This CDR3 is built from 15 residues. The V end was cut by 4 bases, the J end by 4 bases, with 16 bases between. From germline, CDR1 is SGHTA and CDR2 FQGNSA. The CDR3 is CASSSRRGPRTEAFF. The DNA for the CDR3 is TGTGCCAGCAGCTCAAGGCGGGGGCCGCGCACTGAAGCTTTCTTT.

This clonotype has ten or more counts. The gene calls are TRBV12-3 or TRBV12-4 and TRBJ1-1; D may be TRBD1 (5 bases). V lost 2 bases and J lost 8, with 12 bases in between. This CDR3 spans 13 amino acids. CDR3 loop: CASSLLGGSEAFF. CDR3 nucleotide sequence: TGTGCCAGCAGTTTATTGGGGGGTTCCGAAGCTTTCTTT.

This sequence joins TRBV9 and TRBJ1-1; D possibly corresponds to TRBD1 (5 bases). CDR3 length: 16 amino acids. CDR1 and CDR2 (germline): SGDLS, YYNGEE. V gave up 0 bases and J gave up 4 bases, with 16 bases separating them. CDR3 loop: CASSVVRRGGGTEAFF. For the CDR3, the DNA is TGTGCCAGCAGCGTAGTAAGGAGGGGAGGCGGCACTGAAGCTTTCTTT.

The chain combines TRBV29-1 with TRBJ1-4; possible D gene TRBD1, 5 bases. The V end was cut by 6 bases, the J end by 7 bases, with 18 bases between. The CDR3 is 14 residues long. The germline V gene has CDR1 SQVTM and CDR2 ANQGSEA. CDR3 in DNA: TGCAGCGTGGTACCGGACCGGGGCAGTGAAAAACTGTTTTTT. This gives the protein CSVVPDRGSEKLFF.

This clonotype occurred a few times. The J gene is TRBJ2-3, the V gene TRBV28; D might be TRBD1 (7 bases). The CDR3 length is 18 residues. V dropped 7 bases and J dropped 2 bases, with 25 bases sitting between them. The germline V gene has CDR1 MDHEN and CDR2 SYDVKM. This CDR3 reads CASTVPRQGGRYTDTQYF. As DNA, the CDR3 is TGTGCCAGCACCGTTCCTAGGCAGGGGGGACGGTACACAGATACGCAGTATTTT.

Many counts were recorded for this clonotype. This chain joins TRBV6-6 and TRBJ1-1; D unclear. Germline values: CDR1 MNHNY, CDR2 SVGAGI (reference sequence). V dropped 2 bases and J dropped 1 base, with 5 bases sitting between them. The CDR3 spans 13 residues. In DNA form, the CDR3 reads TGTGCCAGCAGTTACGAAGGGAACACTGAAGCTTTCTTT. The encoded protein is CASSYEGNTEAFF.

The sample holds many counts of this clonotype. The V and J genes are TRBV29-1 and TRBJ2-3, with D perhaps TRBD1 (5 bases). The germline V and J ends were trimmed by 6 bases and 4 bases, with 20 bases remaining between them. This CDR3 is 15 amino acids long. CDR1 is SQVTM and CDR2 is ANQGSEA in the germline V gene. Here the CDR3 reads CSVHPDTFRADTQYF. In DNA form, the CDR3 reads TGCAGCGTACACCCGGACACGTTCAGGGCAGATACGCAGTATTTT.

This clonotype appeared many times. The rearrangement uses TRBV6-5 and TRBJ1-2, with D tentatively TRBD1 (5 bases). From germline, CDR1 is MNHEY and CDR2 SVGAGI. V gave up 4 bases and J gave up 8 bases, with 17 bases separating them. This CDR3 is built from 14 residues. CDR3 in amino acids: CASSWDGGFGGYTF. CDR3 bases: TGTGCCAGCAGTTGGGATGGGGGTTTCGGAGGCTACACCTTC.

V and J are TRBV5-1 and TRBJ1-1, with 7 positions matching TRBD1. The CDR3 consists of 15 residues. Trimming took 2 bases from V and 0 from J; bases not matched to a gene: 4. Per germline, CDR1 SGHRS and CDR2 YFSETQ. CDR3 sequence reads: CASSLVDRLNTEAFF. The CDR3 DNA sequence: TGCGCCAGCAGCTTAGTGGACAGGTTGAACACTGAAGCTTTCTTT.